This T cell receptor (beta chain) came from a study of shared clonotypes between healthy human individuals. Study outcomes and limitations: Estimated richness was generally greater in naive than memory subsets. When naive CD4 clonotypes were compared across several donors, approximately 5% were shared.

For this clone: Its cognate antigen is unknown.

The CDR3 covers 14 residues. V was pared by 3 bases and J by 3 bases, with 0 bases of the junction left unmatched. Germline values: CDR1 SNHLY, CDR2 FYNNEI. Sequencing used immunoSEQ multiplex PCR; TCRdb keeps in-frame clones, though not all of them. The sample yields about 1 million clones, about 80% seen once. HIV-negative, healthy adults without recent acute infections or vaccinations were the donors. CD4+ cells were split into CD45RA+ naive and CD45RA-negative memory subsets. The sequence came from a man aged 18 to 29 in good health. V usage is TRBV2 and J usage is TRBJ1-4; 8 nucleotides line up with TRBD1. Sample: memory CD4+ T cells sorted from blood. Subset described: CD45RA-negative fraction. In DNA, the CDR3 is TGTGCCAGCAGTGAGGACAGGGCTAATGAAAAACTGTTTTTT. Protein sequence: CASSEDRANEKLFF.